This T cell receptor beta chain was profiled in a study of monozygotic twins with inflammatory bowel disease. Points from the study as a whole: Among the T cells, different subtypes could not be distinguished. The data did not back a single strong IBD-associated clonotype or signal. The study found lower TCRbeta diversity (inverse Simpson) in IBD patients than in healthy co-twins.

This CDR3 is built from 14 residues. Per germline, CDR1 GTSNPN and CDR2 SVGIG (reference sequence). As to this clonotype: The antigen is not known.

TCRdb re-called the 5' RACE reads; every CDR3 protein appears as one record, without DNA. The sample has some 190,000 distinct CDR3 sequences, and its top ten clones hold roughly 8%. This chain links TRBV30 with TRBJ2-2; TCRdb reports TRBD1, a call that lacks DNA to check it against. The sequenced material came from blood. The sequence came from a human donor with ulcerative colitis or Crohn's disease, or a healthy co-twin of an affected twin (not recorded which). This chain's CDR3 is CAWSVRGVAGELFF. Full variable domain (rest looked up from reference TRBV30 and TRBJ2-2): SQTIHQWPATLVQPVGSPLSLECTVEGTSNPNLYWYRQAAGRGLQLLFYSVGIGQISSEVPQNLSASRPQDRQFILSSKKLLLSDSGFYLCAWSVRGVAGELFFGEGSRLTVL.